This T cell receptor beta chain was captured by sequencing in a study of OX40 agonist ivuxolimab in advanced cancers. Study in general: Patients received the agonistic anti-OX40 (CD134) antibody ivuxolimab.

CDR3 length: 14 amino acids. V shed 0 bases and J shed 4 bases, with 10 bases lying between them. Germline values: CDR1 SGDLS, CDR2 YYNGEE. Using immunoSEQ multiplex PCR, the repertoire was profiled, and TCRdb retains in-frame clones only, with some absent. The table shows under 100,000 clones, with around 90% occurring only once. This sample comprised CD4+ or CD8+ T cells sorted from blood, obtained in a trial of the OX40 agonist ivuxolimab. The TCR originated in an adult with an advanced solid tumor such as melanoma, head and neck, liver or kidney cancer. The chain is built from TRBV9 and TRBJ1-1, with D unclear. CDR3 amino acids: CASSVVTVGTEAFF. The CDR3 DNA reads as TGTGCCAGCAGCGTAGTAACAGTCGGCACTGAAGCTTTCTTT.